These T cell receptor beta chains were read from a single sample in a study of sequential checkpoint blockade in melanoma. TCRdb keeps only in-frame clones here, not all; method: immunoSEQ multiplex PCR. This table holds about 7,200 clones, more than 20% found once. The source material was tumor tissue (inferred from file names), sampled from a patient given nivolumab and ipilimumab in sequence. Every receptor here comes from a human donor with melanoma. CDR3s include the opening cysteine and the closing phenylalanine or tryptophan. The D gene is left open where the match is weak. The size entry is marked missing in some rows and otherwise reads once, few, many or a size class.

V	size	J	D	DNA	CDR3
TRBV6-8	many	TRBJ1-2	.	TGTGCCAGCAGTTACTCTTCGGATCCCTATGGCTACACCTTC	CASSYSSDPYGYTF
TRBV29-1	.	TRBJ1-2	.	TGCAGCGTTGAAAGGGGGACCTCAGCTAACTATGGCTACACCTTC	CSVERGTSANYGYTF
TRBV6-8	medium-sized	TRBJ2-7	.	TGTGCCAGCAGTTACTCCCCAACAGGATACGAGCAGTACTTC	CASSYSPTGYEQYF
TRBV9	.	TRBJ2-3	.	TGTGCCAGCAGCTCGGGTAGCGGCTATTCCACAGATACGCAGTATTTT	CASSSGSGYSTDTQYF
TRBV6-8	few	TRBJ2-5	TRBD1	TGTGCCATCAGCCCCGACAGGGTTCGGCGCTACTTC	CAISPDRVRRYF
TRBV6-8	many	TRBJ2-7	.	TGTGCCAGCAGTTACTCGTTAGAGGGGACCTACGAGCAGTACTTC	CASSYSLEGTYEQYF
TRBV5-1	once	TRBJ1-1	.	TGCGCCAGCAGCGACTACACCGGGACAAATGAAGCTTTCTTT	CASSDYTGTNEAFF
TRBV23-1	few	TRBJ1-5	.	TGCGCCAGCAGCCCAACCAATAGTCAGCCCCAGCATTTT	CASSPTNSQPQHF
TRBV11-1	few	TRBJ2-1	TRBD1	TGTGCCAGCAGCAGGGGACAGGGAGAGGGCAATGAGCAGTTCTTC	CASSRGQGEGNEQFF
TRBV6-8	few	TRBJ2-3	TRBD2	TGTGCCAGCAGATCACTGGCGCGGGGGACGGTAGATACGCAGTATTTT	CASRSLARGTVDTQYF
TRBV19	.	TRBJ1-2	.	TGTGCCAGCAGGGACACCCTGATCTATGGCTACACCTTC	CASRDTLIYGYTF
TRBV18	once	TRBJ2-1	.	TGTGCCAGCTCACCTTCAGGGCGCAATGAGCAGTTCTTC	CASSPSGRNEQFF
TRBV11-3	few	TRBJ2-3	TRBD1	TGTGCCAGCAGCTTAGGGACAGGGGGCTCAGGCATGGATACGCAGTATTTT	CASSLGTGGSGMDTQYF
TRBV6-8	many	TRBJ1-1	.	TGTGCCAGCAGCCGCGGGGGGAGCGGGGACACTGAAGCTTTCTTT	CASSRGGSGDTEAFF
TRBV12-5	few	TRBJ1-2	.	TGTGCTAGTGGCTCCACTCGGGCCAAAGGCTACACCTTC	CASGSTRAKGYTF
TRBV2	.	TRBJ1-2	.	TGTGCCAGCAGAACCGGGACGACTAACTATGGCTACACCTTC	CASRTGTTNYGYTF
TRBV4-1	.	TRBJ2-5	.	TGCGCCAGCAGCCAAGAACCGGGGGGCACACAAGAGACCCAGTACTTC	CASSQEPGGTQETQYF
TRBV6-8	few	TRBJ2-1	TRBD2	TGTGCCAGCAGTTCCCCGGGACTAGCTAGTTTAGTGCAGTTCTTC	CASSSPGLASLVQFF
TRBV25-1	few	TRBJ2-2	TRBD2	TGTGCCAGCGGGAGGGCGGGGGCGAACACCGGGGAGCTGTTTTTT	CASGRAGANTGELFF
TRBV23-1	.	TRBJ2-5	TRBD2	TGCGCCAGCAGCCTGGGACTAGAAGAGACCCAGTACTTC	CASSLGLEETQYF
TRBV11-3	medium-sized	TRBJ1-1	TRBD1	TGTGCCAGCAGCCTCTGGACAGGGAGGAAGGCTGAAGCTTTCTTT	CASSLWTGRKAEAFF
TRBV11-3	.	TRBJ2-7	TRBD1	TGTGCCAGCAGCTTAAGAGAGGGGGCGGACGACGAGCAGTACTTC	CASSLREGADDEQYF
TRBV11-3	many	TRBJ1-5	.	TGTGCCAGCAGCTTAGTAGGGAATAGCAATCAGCCCCAGCATTTT	CASSLVGNSNQPQHF
TRBV4-1	many	TRBJ2-3	TRBD2	TGCGCCAGCAAACCAACCGAGCGGGGGAGCACAGATACGCAGTATTTT	CASKPTERGSTDTQYF
TRBV9	.	TRBJ2-3	.	TGTGCCAGCAGCCCAGGGGGGCCTAGCACAGATACGCAGTATTTT	CASSPGGPSTDTQYF
TRBV10-3	few	TRBJ2-7	.	TGTGCCATCAGTGATCCCGGACAGAACTCCTACGAGCAGTACTTC	CAISDPGQNSYEQYF
TRBV5-1	.	TRBJ2-1	.	TGCGCCAGCAGCTTGGATGGCAGGGAGCAGTCGGGTGAGCAGTTCTTC	CASSLDGREQSGEQFF
TRBV23-1	.	TRBJ1-1	.	TGCGCCAGCAGTCCTCGGGGGTTGAACACTGAAGCTTTCTTT	CASSPRGLNTEAFF
TRBV7-1	few	TRBJ1-1	.	TGTGCCAGCAGCTTAGATCTGACAGTAGGAGCTTTCTTT	CASSLDLTVGAFF
TRBV6-8	few	TRBJ2-2	.	TGTGCCAGCAGCATGGGCCCCGGGGAGCTGTTTTTT	CASSMGPGELFF
TRBV6-7	.	TRBJ1-1	.	TGTGCCACCAACATGAACACTGAAGCTTTCTTT	CATNMNTEAFF
TRBV6-8	many	TRBJ1-5	.	TGTGCCAGCAGTTACTCGGGGGGATACGGGCAGCCCCAGCATTTT	CASSYSGGYGQPQHF
TRBV19	.	TRBJ2-1	TRBD2	TGTGCCAGTAGTATAACTAGCGGGGAGCTAAATGAGCAGTTCTTC	CASSITSGELNEQFF
TRBV6-8	large	TRBJ2-7	.	TGTGCCAGCAGTAGCGGGTCGATAAGGAGCTCCTACGAGCAGTACTTC	CASSSGSIRSSYEQYF
TRBV5-1	.	TRBJ2-7	TRBD1	TGCGCCAGCAGCTCCCTGGGGGGACAGGGGACCTACGAGCAGTACTTC	CASSSLGGQGTYEQYF
TRBV15	.	TRBJ2-6	.	TGTGCCACCAGCAGGGGATCCACTGGGGCCAACGTCCTGACTTTC	CATSRGSTGANVLTF
TRBV7-2	.	TRBJ2-4	.	TGTGCCAGCAGCTTAGTTGAGGGGGGCATTCAGTACTTC	CASSLVEGGIQYF
TRBV6-8	large	TRBJ1-1	TRBD1	TGTGCCAGCAGTCTACAGGGGGCCACTGAAGCTTTCTTT	CASSLQGATEAFF
TRBV9	.	TRBJ2-7	TRBD1	TGTGCCAGCAGCGTTGATGGGACAGGTTTTTCCAACGAGCAGTACTTC	CASSVDGTGFSNEQYF
TRBV29-1	.	TRBJ1-1	.	TGCAGCTATCGGACGAGGGGTAACACTGAAGCTTTCTTT	CSYRTRGNTEAFF
TRBV19	large	TRBJ2-1	TRBD2	TGTGCCAGTGCCCAAACTAGCGGGGGCTTCGATGAGCAGTTCTTC	CASAQTSGGFDEQFF
TRBV19	few	TRBJ2-3	.	TGTGCCAGTAAAGAGGGCTCAACTAGCACAGATACGCAGTATTTT	CASKEGSTSTDTQYF
TRBV18	.	TRBJ1-2	.	TGTGCCAGCTCACCCGACCGGGAACTAAAAGGGGGCTACACCTTC	CASSPDRELKGGYTF